Below are 15 T cell receptor beta chains sequenced from a single sample in a study of memory CD4+ T cells and cytomegalovirus serostatus. Assay used: immunoSEQ multiplex PCR; TCRdb lists only in-frame clones, some missing. The sample has 55,000 or so clones, about 86% seen once. Single viable CD3+CD4+CD8-CD45RO+ cells were sorted as the memory CD4+ T cells. Source material: memory CD4+ T cells from blood. These receptors were collected from an adult in good health and CMV-seropositive.

This rearrangement joins TRBV11-2 to TRBJ2-5, with D maybe TRBD2 (6 bases). Germline V gene lookup returns CDR1 SGHAT and CDR2 FQNNGV. This CDR3 is built from 14 residues. V lost 1 base and J lost 5, with 11 bases in between. The CDR3 DNA reads TGTGCCAGCAGCTTAGTCCCCAGCGGGGAGACCCAGTACTTC. Its translation is CASSLVPSGETQYF.

The chain employs TRBV7-9 and TRBJ1-1; a possible D gene is TRBD1 (5 bases). Trimming shortened V by 1 base and J by 6 bases, and 9 bases separated the two germline ends. The CDR3 runs to 13 residues. The germline V gene has CDR1 SEHNR and CDR2 FQNEAQ (reference sequence). CDR3 sequence: CASSLEARAEAFF. The CDR3 nucleotides are TGTGCCAGCAGCTTAGAGGCCAGGGCTGAAGCTTTCTTT.

This clone turned up a few times. The CDR3 loop is CASSLGQSYNEQFF. CDR3 sequence (DNA): TGTGCCAGCAGCCTGGGACAGTCCTACAATGAGCAGTTCTTC. The chain joins TRBV5-5 to TRBJ2-1; 7 bases fit TRBD1. The V and J ends lost 4 bases and 1 base, in that order; junction bases with no gene match: 2. This CDR3 contains 14 residues. The V gene's germline CDR1 is SGHKS and CDR2 YYEKEE (reference sequence).

The V call is TRBV5-4, the J call TRBJ2-5; D is unresolved. V dropped 2 bases and J dropped 1 base, with 12 bases sitting between them. This CDR3 is 15 amino acids long. Germline-derived CDR1 and CDR2 are SGHNT and YYREEE (reference sequence). CDR3 coding DNA: TGTGCCAGCAGCTTTTCGTCACGGACCCAAGAGACCCAGTACTTC. It codes for CASSFSSRTQETQYF.

The V gene is TRBV28, the J gene TRBJ2-7, with D possibly TRBD1 on 5 matching bases. The CDR3 runs 15 residues. From germline, CDR1 is MDHEN and CDR2 SYDVKM. V shed 5 bases and J shed 0 bases, with 14 bases lying between them. The CDR3 reads CASSAPGWSSYEQYF. The CDR3 DNA reads as TGTGCCAGCAGTGCTCCAGGGTGGAGCTCCTACGAGCAGTACTTC.

The rearrangement links TRBV28 to TRBJ2-7, with a weak D call TRBD1 (6 bases). Trimming left V 8 bases short and J 2 bases short, with 10 bases between. Germline V gives CDR1 MDHEN, CDR2 SYDVKM. The CDR3 runs 12 residues. The CDR3 DNA reads as TGTGCCAGCCTCCGGGACACCTACGAGCAGTACTTC. This encodes CASLRDTYEQYF.

The V and J genes are TRBV9 and TRBJ2-3; 7 bases match TRBD2. J lost 2 bases, V lost 4 bases, and 10 bases had no gene match. This CDR3 region has 16 residues. Per the germline V gene, CDR1 is SGDLS and CDR2 is YYNGEE. The CDR3 loop is CASSSPPRGTTDTQYF. CDR3 in DNA: TGTGCCAGCAGCTCCCCCCCGCGGGGGACCACAGATACGCAGTATTTT.

The genes are TRBV18 and TRBJ2-1, with D unresolved. Per the germline V gene, CDR1 is KGHSH and CDR2 is LQKENI. V gave up 5 bases and J gave up 0 bases, with 17 bases separating them. The CDR3 covers 17 residues. The CDR3 protein is CASSARPAVVSYNEQFF. CDR3 nucleotide sequence: TGTGCCAGCTCAGCCAGGCCAGCCGTCGTCTCCTACAATGAGCAGTTCTTC.

This clone was detected only once. The genes are TRBV7-2 and TRBJ1-2; D perhaps matches TRBD1 (6 bases). V lost 5 bases and J lost 7, with 11 bases in between. The germline V gene encodes CDR1 SGHTA and CDR2 FQGNSA. The length of the CDR3 is 12 residues. This CDR3 is CASSPQGLGYTF. CDR3 nucleotides: TGTGCCAGCAGCCCGCAGGGGCTTGGCTACACCTTC.

The rearrangement uses TRBV21-1 and TRBJ1-5; the table's D call of TRBD1 was not tested on the DNA. TRBV21-1 is annotated as a pseudogene. The CDR3 is made up of 14 amino acids. Here the CDR3 DNA reads TGTGCCAGCAGCAAAGCAGGGGGCAAACAGCCCCAGCATTTT. Amino acid sequence: CASSKAGGKQPQHF.

This sequence joins TRBV4-1 and TRBJ2-1; D possibly corresponds to TRBD1 (6 bases). CDR3 length: 14 residues. V lost 3 bases to trimming and J lost 6 bases, with 12 bases between them. The germline CDR1 and CDR2 sequences are MGHRA and YSYEKL. For the CDR3, the DNA is TGCGCCAGCAGCCACCCAGGGGTGAGCAATGAGCAGTTCTTC. Protein: CASSHPGVSNEQFF.

This sequence joins TRBV11-2 and TRBJ2-7; D remains unclear. V was shortened by 7 bases and J by 1 base, with 14 bases between the two germline ends. The CDR3 contains 14 residues. The germline gives CDR1 SGHAT, CDR2 FQNNGV. The CDR3 DNA is TGTGCCAGCACAACCCGGCCAAATTCCTACGAGCAGTACTTC. Translated: CASTTRPNSYEQYF. Drawing the rest from reference TRBV11-2 and TRBJ2-7, the complete variable domain is EAGVAQSPRYKIIEKRQSVAFWCNPISGHATLYWYQQILGQGPKLLIQFQNNGVVDDSQLPKDRFSAERLKGVDSTLKIQPAKLEDSAVYLCASTTRPNSYEQYFGPGTRLTVT.

The chain joins TRBV11-2 to TRBJ1-2, with D maybe TRBD1 (6 bases). Looked up from germline, CDR1 is SGHAT and CDR2 is FQNNGV. The CDR3 contains 12 residues. V lost 8 bases to trimming and J lost 8 bases, with 15 bases between them. The CDR3 DNA reads TGTGCCAGCGCGCGCACAGGGTTCGGCTACACCTTC. Protein: CASARTGFGYTF.

The gene calls are TRBV4-2 and TRBJ2-7, with D perhaps TRBD1 (6 bases). The ends were cut back, 1 base at V and 3 bases at J, with 19 bases in the middle. Germline CDR1 is LGHNA and CDR2 is YNFKEQ. The CDR3 has 17 residues. In DNA form, the CDR3 reads TGTGCCAGCAGCCAAGGCCAGGGGCGATGGGCGGGCTACGAGCAGTACTTC. Translation: CASSQGQGRWAGYEQYF.

The chain joins TRBV19 to TRBJ1-2; tentative D call: TRBD1 (5 bases). V lost 4 bases and J 7 bases, leaving 13 bases between the germline ends. Germline assignment: CDR1 LNHDA and CDR2 SQIVND (reference sequence). This CDR3 region has 13 residues. CDR3 DNA sequence: TGTGCCAGTAGTACCAGGGTTTTGAGTGGCTACACCTTC. This gives the protein CASSTRVLSGYTF.